The clone carrying this TCR beta chain was counted many times. Its antigen is as yet unknown. Fresh peripheral blood, about 9.6 ml, yielded the PBMCs. RNA transcripts gave rise to amplified TCR beta CDR3 regions. The HTBI primer set was used in a first-round RT-PCR of the TCR CDR3. TCRdb processed the multiplex PCR reads anew with MiXCR; each CDR3 protein has one entry. The table has around 530,000 distinct CDR3 sequences, under 20% seen once. This record belongs to a study of T cells in Graves' hyperthyroidism and ophthalmopathy. About the research overall: The initial diagnosis was the point when peripheral blood was collected, ahead of any treatment. The study's findings and limits: Onset of ophthalmopathy came a median about 6.5 months after the model predicted it. A 13 V-J signature model discriminated ophthalmopathy versus stable hyperthyroidism.

The sequencing sample was made of blood. This sequence was found in a woman younger than 35 with Graves' ophthalmopathy.

The CDR3 nucleotides read TGTGCCAGCAGTTACCGGACAGGGGGCCTTGTTGAAGCTTTCTTT. It specifies CASSYRTGGLVEAFF. V and J are TRBV6-6 and TRBJ1-1, with 11 bases aligning to TRBD1. The CDR3 length is 15 residues. The V gene's germline CDR1 is MNHNY and CDR2 SVGAGI (reference sequence). With 2 bases clipped from V and 7 bases from J, the junction kept 6 bases outside the gene matches.